This entry lists 28 T cell receptor beta chains sequenced from one sample in a study of blood T cell repertoires in COVID-19. TCRdb keeps only in-frame clones here, not all; method: immunoSEQ multiplex PCR. The top ten hold approximately 6.2% of the sample, which has around 200,000 clones, roughly 89% seen once. What was sequenced was peripheral blood. The receptors shown here come from a man between 60 and 75 years old who had recovered from COVID-19.

The rearrangement joins TRBV11-2 to TRBJ2-7; D is perhaps TRBD2 (5 bases). The CDR3 extends over 15 amino acids. Germline assignment: CDR1 SGHAT and CDR2 FQNNGV. With 0 bases removed from V and 0 bases from J, the gap between germline ends came to 9 bases. This CDR3 is CASSLDQRSSYEQYF. The CDR3 DNA sequence: TGTGCCAGCAGCTTAGATCAGCGGAGCTCCTACGAGCAGTACTTC.

This chain links TRBV6-5 with TRBJ1-6; D unclear. This CDR3 has 15 amino acids. Deletions cut 2 bases from V and 3 bases from J, with 8 bases between. CDR1 is MNHEY and CDR2 is SVGAGI in the germline V gene. CDR3 region: CASSYGRNYNSPLHF. The CDR3 DNA follows: TGTGCCAGCAGTTACGGGAGAAACTATAATTCACCCCTCCACTTT.

The rearrangement links TRBV6-5 to TRBJ1-2; a weak D match, TRBD1 (5 bases). The germline CDR1 and CDR2 sequences are MNHEY and SVGAGI. The CDR3 has 13 amino acids. V was cut by 6 bases and J by 0 bases, with 8 bases left in between. CDR3 loop: CASSPGSNYGYTF. CDR3 nucleotide sequence: TGTGCCAGCAGCCCAGGGTCTAACTATGGCTACACCTTC.

The genes are TRBV3-1 (or the pseudogene TRBV3-2) and TRBJ1-5; a weak D match, TRBD1 (5 bases). The CDR3 contains 16 residues. Germline V gene sequence: CDR1 LGHDT, CDR2 YNNKEL (reference sequence). V was clipped by 0 bases and J by 6 bases, with 15 bases between them. For the CDR3, the DNA is TGTGCCAGCAGCCAAGATCCCCCAGGGTCGGGTCAGCCCCAGCATTTT. This gives the protein CASSQDPPGSGQPQHF.

This rearrangement joins TRBV6-5 to TRBJ2-1; TRBD2 matches at 12 bases. The V and J ends lost 8 bases and 7 bases, in that order; junction bases with no gene match: 9. This CDR3 has 15 residues. Germline V gene data show CDR1 as MNHEY and CDR2 as SVGAGI. The CDR3 loop reads CASRTASGGANEQFF. The CDR3 coding sequence is TGTGCCAGCCGTACGGCTAGCGGGGGGGCAAATGAGCAGTTCTTC.

This sequence joins TRBV15 and TRBJ2-7; 7 bases are a match to TRBD2. CDR1 is LNHNV, CDR2 YYDKDF, per germline (reference sequence). The CDR3 has 15 residues. V dropped 0 bases and J dropped 9; count of bases not matched to a gene: 11. The CDR3 sequence is CATSRDLSGVGGQYF. CDR3 bases: TGTGCCACCAGCAGAGATCTCAGCGGGGTCGGAGGGCAGTACTTC.

The CDR3 spells CASSLAGENGYTF. The CDR3 region has the DNA TGTGCCAGCAGTTTGGCAGGGGAGAATGGCTACACCTTC. The genes are TRBV28 and TRBJ1-2; D might be TRBD1 (6 bases). The CDR3 consists of 13 residues. Germline values: CDR1 MDHEN, CDR2 SYDVKM. V gave up 3 bases and J gave up 6 bases, with 11 bases separating them.

V is TRBV9 and J is TRBJ2-7, with D tentatively TRBD1 (6 bases). Germline V gene sequence: CDR1 SGDLS, CDR2 YYNGEE. V was clipped by 0 bases and J by 2 bases, with 12 bases between them. The CDR3 totals 15 residues. CDR3 coding DNA: TGTGCCAGCAGCGTAGCTACAGGGATGGCCTACGAGCAGTACTTC. Amino acid sequence: CASSVATGMAYEQYF. Combining the CDR3 with reference TRBV9 and TRBJ2-7 gives the whole variable domain DSGVTQTPKHLITATGQRVTLRCSPRSGDLSVYWYQQSLDQGLQFLIQYYNGEERAKGNILERFSAQQFPDLHSELNLSSLELGDSALYFCASSVATGMAYEQYFGPGTRLTVT.

This clone was observed once. The gene calls are TRBV7-6 and TRBJ1-6; 11 bases are a match to TRBD1. There are 16 residues in the CDR3. Trimming at V came to 2 bases and at J to 9 bases, leaving 6 bases not matched to a gene. CDR1 and CDR2 from the germline V gene are SGHVS and FNYEAQ. The CDR3 here is CASSLISGTGGSPLHF. The CDR3 DNA is TGTGCCAGCAGCTTAATATCAGGGACAGGGGGTTCACCCCTCCACTTT.

The chain employs TRBV28 and TRBJ2-5; D ambiguous. Trimming left V 5 bases short and J 5 bases short, with 15 bases between. The germline CDR1 and CDR2 sequences are MDHEN and SYDVKM. This CDR3 region has 14 residues. CDR3 protein: CASSTTRPRETQYF. The CDR3 DNA is TGTGCCAGCAGTACGACACGACCCCGGGAGACCCAGTACTTC. Complete variable domain (other parts from reference TRBV28 and TRBJ2-5): DVKVTQSSRYLVKRTGEKVFLECVQDMDHENMFWYRQDPGLGLRLIYFSYDVKMKEKGDIPEGYSVSREKKERFSLILESASTNQTSMYLCASSTTRPRETQYFGPGTRLLVL.

This chain uses TRBV12-3 or TRBV12-4 with TRBJ2-7, with 8 bases fitting TRBD1. The CDR3 consists of 13 residues. V was pared by 5 bases and J by 6 bases, with 6 bases of the junction left unmatched. CDR3 bases: TGTGCCAGCAGTCGACAGGGGTCACCCGAGCAGTACTTC. Protein sequence: CASSRQGSPEQYF.

The V and J genes are TRBV7-2 and TRBJ1-3, with no clear D. V lost 6 bases to trimming and J lost 4 bases, with 7 bases between them. The CDR3 extends over 12 amino acids. CDR1 and CDR2 (germline): SGHTA, FQGNSA. The CDR3 DNA is TGTGCCAGCAGTTATCTCGGAAACACCATATATTTT. Translating gives CASSYLGNTIYF.

The chain carries TRBV6-6 and TRBJ2-1; 8 bases agree with TRBD1. The ends lost 2 bases at V and 1 base at J; junction bases unmatched: 4. Germline values: CDR1 MNHNY, CDR2 SVGAGI (reference sequence). This CDR3 has 16 residues. The CDR3 nucleotides read TGTGCCAGCAGTTACCTCGGACAGGGTTCCTACAATGAGCAGTTCTTC. This codes for CASSYLGQGSYNEQFF.

The chain uses TRBV6-5 and TRBJ2-2; TRBD1 agrees at 9 bases. The J segment lost 3 bases and the V segment lost 6 bases, leaving 2 bases of the junction unmatched. CDR1 is MNHEY, CDR2 SVGAGI, per germline. This CDR3 is 14 amino acids long. Here the CDR3 reads CASRRQGDTGELFF. The CDR3 bases are TGTGCCAGCAGACGACAGGGGGACACCGGGGAGCTGTTTTTT.

The rearrangement uses TRBV5-4 and TRBJ2-2; D unresolved. V was pared by 6 bases and J by 7 bases, with 13 bases between. The length of the CDR3 is 13 residues. The V gene's germline CDR1 is SGHNT and CDR2 YYREEE (reference sequence). The CDR3 sequence is CASIPPFGGELFF. As DNA, the CDR3 is TGTGCCAGCATCCCCCCCTTCGGCGGGGAGCTGTTTTTT.

The chain has TRBV5-4 and TRBJ2-3; TRBD2 matches at 8 bases. V was clipped by 3 bases and J by 0 bases; unmatched bases: 6. Germline-derived CDR1 and CDR2 are SGHNT and YYREEE (reference sequence). The CDR3 runs 16 residues. This CDR3 is CASSSLAGTSTDTQYF. The CDR3 DNA reads as TGTGCCAGCAGCTCCTTAGCGGGAACGAGCACAGATACGCAGTATTTT.

The rearrangement uses TRBV7-3 and TRBJ2-1; TRBD2 matches at 7 bases. The CDR3 runs 16 residues. The germline V gene has CDR1 SGHTA and CDR2 FQGTGA. With V trimmed by 5 bases and J by 2 bases, 9 bases remained unmatched. DNA for the CDR3: TGTGCCAGCAGCGTCCGGGGAGGGAGTGCCTACAATGAGCAGTTCTTC. Translation: CASSVRGGSAYNEQFF.

This chain links TRBV19 with TRBJ2-5; D possibly corresponds to TRBD1 (6 bases). Per the germline V gene, CDR1 is LNHDA and CDR2 is SQIVND (reference sequence). The CDR3 totals 14 residues. Trimming cost V 6 bases and J 4 bases, with 15 bases left between them. The CDR3 coding sequence is TGTGCCAGTAGCCAAATGACAGGACGAGAGACCCAGTACTTC. It translates to CASSQMTGRETQYF.

The chain links TRBV5-1 to TRBJ2-1; TRBD2 might be the D (6 bases). Germline-derived CDR1 and CDR2 are SGHRS and YFSETQ. The V and J ends lost 0 bases and 8 bases respectively, with 15 bases between them. The CDR3 has 15 residues. The CDR3 region is CASSLGQPGGDEQFF. The CDR3 DNA follows: TGCGCCAGCAGCTTGGGGCAGCCGGGCGGGGATGAGCAGTTCTTC.

The chain employs TRBV7-2 and TRBJ2-3; D may be TRBD2 (5 bases). From germline, CDR1 is SGHTA and CDR2 FQGNSA. Trimming took off 4 bases at V and 0 bases at J, with 8 bases between the two ends. This CDR3 region has 14 residues. The CDR3 DNA sequence: TGTGCCAGCAGCTCTCGGACTAGCACAGATACGCAGTATTTT. It codes for CASSSRTSTDTQYF.

The rearrangement links TRBV5-1 to TRBJ2-7; 7 bases fit TRBD1. This CDR3 contains 14 residues. Losses at the gene ends were 3 bases for V and 0 bases for J; bases not matched to a gene: 3. CDR1 and CDR2 (germline): SGHRS, YFSETQ. CDR3 DNA sequence: TGCGCCAGCAGCTGGGGACAGAGCTCCTACGAGCAGTACTTC. Encoded protein: CASSWGQSSYEQYF. The whole variable domain, filled in from reference TRBV5-1 and TRBJ2-7, reads KAGVTQTPRYLIKTRGQQVTLSCSPISGHRSVSWYQQTPGQGLQFLFEYFSETQRNKGNFPGRFSGRQFSNSRSEMNVSTLELGDSALYLCASSWGQSSYEQYFGPGTRLTVT.

The genes are TRBV4-1 and TRBJ2-5, with TRBD2 as a possible D gene (7 bases). From germline, CDR1 is MGHRA and CDR2 YSYEKL. V shed 4 bases and J shed 5 bases, with 17 bases lying between them. CDR3 length: 15 amino acids. CDR3 DNA: TGCGCCAGCAGCCCTTCGGGGGAGGGGGGGGAGACCCAGTACTTC. This translates into CASSPSGEGGETQYF.

This chain connects TRBV12-3 or TRBV12-4 to TRBJ2-2, with D possibly being TRBD2 (6 bases). Trimming shortened V by 7 bases and J by 6 bases, and 12 bases separated the two germline ends. CDR3 length equals 13 residues. This CDR3 is CASTMGGSGELFF. As DNA, the CDR3 is TGTGCCAGCACAATGGGAGGCTCCGGGGAGCTGTTTTTT.

This clone has only a few counts. The chain recombines TRBV28 with TRBJ2-3; D unclear. The CDR3 length is 15 residues. Germline CDR1 MDHEN, CDR2 SYDVKM. The V end was cut by 2 bases, the J end by 11 bases, with 20 bases between. For the CDR3, the DNA is TGTGCCAGCAGTTTAATCTCTAGGTCGTTCTCCGGGCAGTATTTT. Its translation is CASSLISRSFSGQYF.

This chain connects TRBV9 to TRBJ2-7; 11 bases are shared with TRBD2. The CDR3 extends over 14 amino acids. The germline V gene has CDR1 SGDLS and CDR2 YYNGEE. With V trimmed by 2 bases and J by 3 bases, 1 base remained unmatched. Written as DNA, the CDR3 is TGTGCCAGCAGCGTGACTAGCGGGAACTACGAGCAGTACTTC. This sequence encodes CASSVTSGNYEQYF.

J is TRBJ1-1 and V is TRBV6-5, with D tentatively TRBD1 (5 bases). The V gene lost 0 bases and the J gene lost 7 bases, with 12 bases spanning the gap. Germline CDR1 MNHEY, CDR2 SVGAGI. This CDR3 spans 14 amino acids. The CDR3 protein is CASSYSKGKSEAFF. The CDR3 bases are TGTGCCAGCAGTTACTCTAAGGGGAAGAGTGAAGCTTTCTTT.

The rearrangement links TRBV2 to TRBJ2-7, with a tentative D call TRBD1 (5 bases). V gave up 2 bases and J gave up 1 base, with 12 bases separating them. The CDR3 has 15 residues. CDR1 and CDR2 (germline): SNHLY, FYNNEI. CDR3 residues: CASSEQGNPSYEQYF. In DNA form, the CDR3 reads TGTGCCAGCAGTGAACAGGGAAACCCATCCTACGAGCAGTACTTC.

The gene calls are TRBV4-2 and TRBJ2-1; D not certain. The V end lost 0 bases, the J end lost 5 bases, and 5 bases lay between the germline ends. There are 13 residues in the CDR3. Looked up from germline, CDR1 is LGHNA and CDR2 is YNFKEQ. The CDR3 DNA is TGTGCCAGCAGCCAAGATGCTAACAATGAGCAGTTCTTC. Translated: CASSQDANNEQFF.